This T cell receptor beta chain was sequenced during a study of T cell changes during pregnancy in multiple sclerosis (dated by TCRdb to 2018 to 2020). As for the study more broadly: In women with multiple sclerosis, the researchers looked at how the T cell repertoire shifted as pregnancy progressed.

Of note for this clone: This receptor's antigen is unknown. Base qualities are not provided; no much larger clone lies one nucleotide away.

CDR1 and CDR2 (LNHDA, SQIVND) derive from the germline V gene (reference sequence). The CDR3 holds 17 amino acids from the cysteine to the phenylalanine. Here the CDR3 DNA is all that survives: 51 bases in frame from base 1. Germline trimming: 5 bases from V, 1 base from J; junction bases outside gene matches: 8. Libraries were constructed by the immunoSEQ multiplex PCR assay. TCRdb obtained this table from immuneACCESS and retained in-frame rearrangements with V and J assigned. These tables miss some clones; where compared with another copy, unresolved V genes account for less than half of the shortfall, and the remainder is unexplained. In this sample the table shows almost 40,000 clones, around 90% of which occur a single time. 0.5% to 0.85% of the sample is held by the ten biggest clonotypes.

The sequence came from a female donor in good health, enrolled as a control in a pregnancy study. The chain couples TRBV19 to TRBJ1-1; TRBD1 agrees with 12 junctional bases. Sequenced here: CD4+ T cells from peripheral blood mononuclear cells, sampled in the second trimester of pregnancy. The nucleotide sequence reads as follows: TGTGCCAGTAGTGGCCGGGACAGGGGGCGTGGGAACACTGAAGCTTTCTTT. The encoded protein is CASSGRDRGRGNTEAFF.